This T cell receptor beta chain was profiled in a study of cytomegalovirus exposure and HLA in healthy donors. Study context: In a previous analysis, about 100 million unique TCR beta sequences were found from some 180 million T cells.

Overall study findings and caveats: Segments of the TCR beta V type were, in most cases, productive about 87% or about 30% of the time in an earlier analysis.

This PCR relied on a set of 60 Vbeta primers and 13 Jbeta primers. Assay: immunoSEQ multiplex PCR; the TCRdb copy retains only in-frame clones and omits some. This table has roughly 140,000 clones, 79% appearing once. Remarks on this clone: Antigen specificity is unknown.

There are 15 residues in the CDR3. The V segment lost 6 bases and the J segment 5 bases; nucleotides outside the gene matches: 12. CDR1 is LNHDA, CDR2 SQIVND, per germline (reference sequence). This clonotype originated in a man between 50 and 59 years old in good health and CMV-seropositive. Sequencing used PBMCs. The chain is built from TRBV19 and TRBJ1-1; 7 nucleotides agree with TRBD1. This chain's CDR3 is CASRLTRTGRTEAFF. The CDR3 DNA reads TGTGCCAGTAGACTCACCCGGACAGGCAGAACTGAAGCTTTCTTT.